The 27 T cell receptor beta chains reported below all come from one sample, sequenced in a study of T-cell reconstitution after alpha-beta-depleted transplantation in children. Molecular barcoding with unique molecular identifiers was used for the TCRbeta library. TCRdb processed the PCR reads anew with MiXCR; each CDR3 protein has one entry. The sample consists of 400,000 to 500,000 distinct CDR3 sequences, about a tenth of them appearing once. Sample: PBMCs from the stem cell graft donor, taken from the stem cell graft. Every receptor here comes from a human donor who donated a stem cell graft to a child with acute myeloid leukemia.

Concerning this clonotype itself: Without the conserved terminal phenylalanine or tryptophan, this CDR3 likely stems from a read error. The genes are TRBV5-6 and TRBJ2-3; 9 nucleotides agree with TRBD2. This CDR3 spans 14 amino acids. CDR1 SGHDT and CDR2 YYEEEE come from the germline V gene. V dropped 6 bases and J dropped 0; count of bases not matched to a gene: 2. The CDR3 loop is CASILAGSTDTQYL. The CDR3 coding sequence is TGTGCCAGCATCCTAGCGGGGAGCACAGATACGCAGTATTTG.

In its sample, this clonotype was seen many times. V and J are TRBV5-1 and TRBJ1-1, with unresolved D. This CDR3 spans 12 amino acids. Trimming removed 4 bases from V and 0 bases from J, with 4 bases in between. CDR1 and CDR2 from the germline V gene are SGHRS and YFSETQ. The CDR3 is CASSALNTEAFF. DNA for the CDR3: TGCGCCAGCAGCGCACTGAACACTGAAGCTTTCTTT.

V gene TRBV19 combines with J gene TRBJ1-5; 7 bases map to TRBD1. Per germline, CDR1 LNHDA and CDR2 SQIVND (reference sequence). The V segment lost 4 bases and the J segment 4 bases; nucleotides outside the gene matches: 7. This CDR3 has 15 amino acids. DNA for the CDR3: TGTGCCAGTAGTAATCACAGGGGCCAGAATCAGCCCCAGCATTTT. It translates to CASSNHRGQNQPQHF.

This clonotype was seen a handful of times. The chain couples TRBV7-9 to TRBJ1-5, with D tentatively TRBD1 (6 bases). V shed 1 base and J shed 8 bases, with 15 bases lying between them. The CDR3 consists of 15 residues. Germline CDR1 is SEHNR and CDR2 is FQNEAQ (reference sequence). CDR3 in amino acids: CASSLEAGAGEPQHF. The CDR3 coding sequence is TGTGCCAGCAGCTTAGAGGCGGGGGCGGGGGAGCCCCAGCATTTT.

This rearrangement joins TRBV5-4 to TRBJ2-5, with TRBD1 as a possible D gene (5 bases). The germline V gene encodes CDR1 SGHNT and CDR2 YYREEE (reference sequence). Deletions cut 4 bases from V and 3 bases from J, with 13 bases between. The CDR3 runs to 14 residues. The CDR3 DNA is TGTGCCAGCAGCGTTCAGGGTTCCGAAGAGACCCAGTACTTC. This codes for CASSVQGSEETQYF.

V is TRBV20-1 and J is TRBJ2-3, with D unresolved. Trimming shortened V by 5 bases and J by 4 bases, and 4 bases separated the two germline ends. Looked up from germline, CDR1 is DFQATT and CDR2 is SNEGSKA (reference sequence). The CDR3 contains 10 residues. In DNA form, the CDR3 reads TGCAGTGCTTTCCCAGATACGCAGTATTTT. Translation gives CSAFPDTQYF.

The chain recombines TRBV27 with TRBJ2-3; 12 bases are a match to TRBD2. CDR1 is MNHEY, CDR2 SMNVEV, per germline (reference sequence). This CDR3 has 14 residues. V lost 8 bases to trimming and J lost 5 bases; unmatched junction nucleotides: 5. The CDR3 spells CASRLAGGQDTQYF. DNA for the CDR3: TGTGCCAGCCGCCTAGCGGGAGGGCAAGATACGCAGTATTTT.

The V gene is TRBV6-2 or TRBV6-3, the J gene TRBJ2-2; D possibly corresponds to TRBD2 (7 bases). Looked up from germline, CDR1 is MNHEY and CDR2 is SVGEGT. V dropped 4 bases and J dropped 0 bases, with 12 bases sitting between them. There are 16 residues in the CDR3. The CDR3 sequence is CASSSLGGPNTGELFF. In DNA form, the CDR3 reads TGTGCCAGCAGTTCTCTGGGGGGGCCGAACACCGGGGAGCTGTTTTTT.

Many counts were recorded for this clonotype. The V gene is TRBV7-2, the J gene TRBJ1-5, with D unresolved. The CDR3 extends over 17 amino acids. V lost 5 bases and J 0 bases, leaving 17 bases between the germline ends. Germline CDR1 reads SGHTA; CDR2 reads FQGNSA. The CDR3 loop is CASSPNQVGNSNQPQHF. CDR3 DNA: TGTGCCAGCAGCCCCAATCAGGTCGGGAATAGCAATCAGCCCCAGCATTTT.

This clonotype was observed a handful of times. The V call is TRBV20-1, the J call TRBJ2-7; a weak D match, TRBD1 (6 bases). The germline CDR1 and CDR2 sequences are DFQATT and SNEGSKA (reference sequence). Trimming stripped 3 bases from V and 4 bases from J, with 10 bases between. The CDR3 is 12 amino acids. CDR3: CSASNRDYEQYV. In DNA form, the CDR3 reads TGCAGTGCTAGCAACAGGGATTACGAGCAGTACGTC.

This clonotype occurred many times. This chain links TRBV5-1 with TRBJ2-7, with 12 positions matching TRBD1. J was trimmed by 4 bases and V by 1 base; bases with no gene match: 3. Germline-derived CDR1 and CDR2 are SGHRS and YFSETQ. This CDR3 has 15 amino acids. The CDR3 DNA reads TGCGCCAGCAGCTTGTCGGGACAGGGGGCATACGAGCAGTACTTC. Amino acid sequence: CASSLSGQGAYEQYF. Combining the CDR3 with reference TRBV5-1 and TRBJ2-7 gives the whole variable domain KAGVTQTPRYLIKTRGQQVTLSCSPISGHRSVSWYQQTPGQGLQFLFEYFSETQRNKGNFPGRFSGRQFSNSRSEMNVSTLELGDSALYLCASSLSGQGAYEQYFGPGTRLTVT.

This clonotype appeared a few times. The chain uses TRBV29-1 and TRBJ2-7; TRBD2 is a possible D gene (5 bases). Trimming pared 5 bases from V and 0 bases from J, leaving 11 bases between. CDR3 size: 13 residues. Germline assignment: CDR1 SQVTM and CDR2 ANQGSEA. CDR3 in amino acids: CSVRDGGSYEQYF. CDR3 nucleotide sequence: TGCAGCGTTCGAGACGGAGGCTCCTACGAGCAGTACTTC.

This clonotype turned up a few times. The chain carries TRBV12-5 and TRBJ2-6; D call uncertain. Germline CDR1 LGHNT, CDR2 FRNRAP. The V and J ends lost 3 bases and 0 bases respectively, with 12 bases between them. This CDR3 region has 17 residues. The CDR3 loop is CASGFTTEASGANVLTF. In DNA, the CDR3 is TGTGCTAGTGGTTTCACAACAGAGGCCTCTGGGGCCAACGTCCTGACTTTC.

This clonotype occurred a few times. V and J are TRBV4-3 and TRBJ2-1, with D unresolved. The CDR3 totals 14 residues. With 0 bases removed from V and 12 bases from J, the gap between germline ends came to 15 bases. Germline assignment: CDR1 LGHNA and CDR2 YSLEER. The DNA for the CDR3 is TGCGCCAGCAGCCAAGATTTGACGATTAGGTGGCAGTTCTTC. Translated: CASSQDLTIRWQFF.

This clonotype was counted only a few times. The chain couples TRBV7-9 to TRBJ1-4; 7 bases match TRBD1. V lost 6 bases to trimming and J lost 5 bases; unmatched junction nucleotides: 6. CDR1 SEHNR and CDR2 FQNEAQ come from the germline V gene (reference sequence). This CDR3 has 14 amino acids. Here the CDR3 reads CASSPDRRNEKLFF. As DNA, the CDR3 is TGTGCCAGCAGTCCGGACAGGAGGAATGAAAAACTGTTTTTT.

J is TRBJ2-3 and V is TRBV7-6; the D call may be TRBD1 or TRBD2 (6 bases each). The V gene's germline CDR1 is SGHVS and CDR2 FNYEAQ. V was clipped by 1 base and J by 4 bases, with 12 bases between them. The CDR3 sequence is 15 residues long. This CDR3 reads CASSLVGRGPDTQYF. CDR3 nucleotides: TGTGCCAGCAGCTTAGTTGGCCGGGGGCCAGATACGCAGTATTTT.

This chain connects TRBV21-1 to TRBJ2-6; the table's TRBD2 call for D was not verified on the DNA. TRBV21-1 counts as a pseudogene. The CDR3 contains 16 residues. The CDR3 nucleotides are TGTGCCAGCAGCCACAGGGCCCACTCTGGGGCCAACGTCCTGACTTTC. It is translated as CASSHRAHSGANVLTF.

This clonotype was counted only a few times. DNA of the CDR3: TGCGCCAGCAGCCAAGGGAACGGGGGGGCCCTCACAGATACGCAGTATTTT. Translating gives CASSQGNGGALTDTQYF. V gene TRBV4-1 combines with J gene TRBJ2-3; 8 nucleotides match TRBD2. The V segment lost 1 base and the J segment 2 bases; nucleotides outside the gene matches: 8. Germline V lookup: CDR1 MGHRA, CDR2 YSYEKL. The CDR3 contains 17 residues.

This clonotype came up a few times. J is TRBJ2-4 and V is TRBV7-6, with D unclear. The CDR3 contains 14 residues. Germline-derived CDR1 and CDR2 are SGHVS and FNYEAQ. Deletions cut 1 base from V and 6 bases from J, with 10 bases between. Here the CDR3 reads CASSLVWDGNIQYF. CDR3 nucleotide sequence: TGTGCCAGCAGCTTAGTATGGGATGGAAACATTCAGTACTTC.

This clonotype was seen only a few times. V is TRBV20-1 and J is TRBJ2-2; TRBD1 matches at 8 bases. There are 13 residues in the CDR3. Unmatched junction bases numbered 5, after V lost 4 bases and J lost 7 bases. CDR1 DFQATT and CDR2 SNEGSKA come from the germline V gene (reference sequence). The CDR3 sequence is CSANGQGGGELFF. CDR3 nucleotides: TGCAGTGCTAACGGACAGGGCGGCGGGGAGCTGTTTTTT.

This clonotype was found a few times. This chain uses TRBV9 with TRBJ2-2, with TRBD2 matching 7 bases. V shed 5 bases, J shed 0 bases, and the junction held 13 bases outside the gene matches. Germline values: CDR1 SGDLS, CDR2 YYNGEE. The CDR3 length is 18 residues. CDR3 bases: TGTGCCAGCAGTCTCGAAATAGCGGGCGTAACGAACACCGGGGAGCTGTTTTTT. It specifies CASSLEIAGVTNTGELFF. The full variable domain, completed using reference TRBV9 and TRBJ2-2, is DSGVTQTPKHLITATGQRVTLRCSPRSGDLSVYWYQQSLDQGLQFLIQYYNGEERAKGNILERFSAQQFPDLHSELNLSSLELGDSALYFCASSLEIAGVTNTGELFFGEGSRLTVL.

CDR3 nucleotides: TGTGCCAGCAGTGAAGGGGGACAGGGGGTTTTGGTCGGCTACACCTTC. Protein: CASSEGGQGVLVGYTF. The chain employs TRBV6-1 and TRBJ1-2; 11 nucleotides match TRBD1. Germline V gives CDR1 MNHNS, CDR2 SASEGT. The junction had 9 bases not matched to a gene; V was cut back by 1 base and J by 8 bases. The CDR3 covers 16 residues.

The chain carries TRBV4-2 and TRBJ2-3; D could derive from TRBD1 or TRBD2 (5 bases each). Germline loops: CDR1 LGHNA, CDR2 YNFKEQ. Trimming pared 8 bases from V and 3 bases from J, leaving 21 bases between. The CDR3 has 16 residues. CDR3 loop: CASGSGLPCPTDTQYF. The CDR3 DNA reads as TGTGCCAGCGGCTCGGGGCTCCCCTGCCCGACAGATACGCAGTATTTT.

The rearrangement joins TRBV7-8 to TRBJ2-7, with 13 nucleotides matching TRBD2. Trimming took 5 bases from V and 3 from J; bases not matched to a gene: 4. Germline values: CDR1 SGHVS, CDR2 FQNEAQ. The CDR3 extends over 15 amino acids. In nucleotides, the CDR3 is TGTGCCAGCAGCCGCGGACTAGCGGGAGTCTACGAGCAGTACTTC. Translated, it gives CASSRGLAGVYEQYF.

The chain links TRBV6-5 to TRBJ1-6, with 8 bases matching TRBD1. This CDR3 spans 16 amino acids. Unmatched junction bases numbered 7, after V lost 2 bases and J lost 7 bases. Germline V CDR1 and CDR2: MNHEY, SVGAGI. Here the CDR3 reads CASSYTETGDNSPLHF. CDR3 sequence (DNA): TGTGCCAGCAGTTACACAGAGACAGGGGACAATTCACCCCTCCACTTT.

There are many counts of this clonotype. The chain links TRBV5-5 to TRBJ1-5; TRBD1 might be the D (6 bases). The CDR3 length is 15 residues. Trimming took 0 bases from V and 2 from J, leaving 9 bases between them. Per the germline V gene, CDR1 is SGHKS and CDR2 is YYEKEE (reference sequence). The CDR3 DNA is TGTGCCAGCAGCTTGGAGGGGGTTGGCAATCAGCCCCAGCATTTT. It is translated as CASSLEGVGNQPQHF.

This chain uses TRBV29-1 with TRBJ2-7; 7 bases fit TRBD1. The CDR3 is 12 amino acids. Germline loops: CDR1 SQVTM, CDR2 ANQGSEA. V dropped 8 bases and J dropped 2; count of bases not matched to a gene: 6. The CDR3 sequence is CSTRTGPYEQYF. As DNA, the CDR3 is TGCAGCACCCGGACAGGCCCCTACGAGCAGTACTTC.